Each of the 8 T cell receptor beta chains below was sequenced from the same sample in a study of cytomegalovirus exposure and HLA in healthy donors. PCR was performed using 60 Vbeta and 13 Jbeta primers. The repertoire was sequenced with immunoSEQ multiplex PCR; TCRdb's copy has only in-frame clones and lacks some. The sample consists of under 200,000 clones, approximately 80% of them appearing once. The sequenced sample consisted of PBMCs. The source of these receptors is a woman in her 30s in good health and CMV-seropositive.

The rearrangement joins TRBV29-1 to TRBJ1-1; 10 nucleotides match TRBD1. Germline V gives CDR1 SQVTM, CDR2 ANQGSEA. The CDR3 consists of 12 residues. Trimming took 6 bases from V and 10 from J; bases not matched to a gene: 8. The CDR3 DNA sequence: TGCAGCGTCAAAGACAGGGGGCTCCGAGCTTTCTTT. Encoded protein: CSVKDRGLRAFF.

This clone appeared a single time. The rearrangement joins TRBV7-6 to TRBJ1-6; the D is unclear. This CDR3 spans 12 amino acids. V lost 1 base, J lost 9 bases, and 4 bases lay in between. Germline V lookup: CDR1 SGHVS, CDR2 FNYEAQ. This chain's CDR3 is CASSLGRSPLHF. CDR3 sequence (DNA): TGTGCCAGCAGCTTAGGTCGTTCACCCCTCCACTTT.

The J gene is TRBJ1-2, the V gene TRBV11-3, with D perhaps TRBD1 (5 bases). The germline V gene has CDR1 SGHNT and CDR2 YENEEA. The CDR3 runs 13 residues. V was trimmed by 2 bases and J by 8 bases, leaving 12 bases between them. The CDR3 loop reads CASSLNGGDGYTF. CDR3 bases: TGTGCCAGCAGCTTAAATGGGGGGGACGGCTACACCTTC. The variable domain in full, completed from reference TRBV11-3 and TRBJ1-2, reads EAGVVQSPRYKIIEKKQPVAFWCNPISGHNTLYWYLQNLGQGPELLIRYENEEAVDDSQLPKDRFSAERLKGVDSTLKIQPAELGDSAVYLCASSLNGGDGYTFGSGTRLTVV.

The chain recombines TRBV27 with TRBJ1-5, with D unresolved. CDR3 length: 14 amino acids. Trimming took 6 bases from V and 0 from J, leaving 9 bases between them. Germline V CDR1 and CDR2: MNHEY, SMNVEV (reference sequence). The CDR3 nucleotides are TGTGCCAGCAGGACACAGTATAGCAATCAGCCCCAGCATTTT. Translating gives CASRTQYSNQPQHF.

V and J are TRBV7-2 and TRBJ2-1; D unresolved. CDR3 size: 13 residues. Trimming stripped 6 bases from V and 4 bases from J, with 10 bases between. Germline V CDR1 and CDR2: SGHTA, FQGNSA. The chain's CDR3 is CASRTTSYNEQFF. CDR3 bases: TGTGCCAGCAGAACTACAAGTTACAATGAGCAGTTCTTC.

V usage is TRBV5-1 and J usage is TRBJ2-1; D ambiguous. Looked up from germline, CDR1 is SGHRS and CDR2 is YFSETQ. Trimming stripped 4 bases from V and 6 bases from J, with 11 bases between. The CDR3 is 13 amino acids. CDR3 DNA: TGCGCCAGCAGCCGTATACCCAGCAATGAGCAGTTCTTC. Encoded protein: CASSRIPSNEQFF. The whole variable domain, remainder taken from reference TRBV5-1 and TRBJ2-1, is KAGVTQTPRYLIKTRGQQVTLSCSPISGHRSVSWYQQTPGQGLQFLFEYFSETQRNKGNFPGRFSGRQFSNSRSEMNVSTLELGDSALYLCASSRIPSNEQFFGPGTRLTVL.

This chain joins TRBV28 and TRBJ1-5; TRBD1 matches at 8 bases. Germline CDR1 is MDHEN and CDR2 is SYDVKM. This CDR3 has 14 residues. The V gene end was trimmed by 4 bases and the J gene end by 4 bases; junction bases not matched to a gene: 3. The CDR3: CASSSRGLNQPQHF. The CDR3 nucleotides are TGTGCCAGCAGTTCCAGGGGGCTAAATCAGCCCCAGCATTTT.

CDR3 amino acids: CATSRGLGGETQYF. The DNA for the CDR3 is TGTGCCACCAGCAGAGGACTAGGCGGGGAGACCCAGTACTTC. V usage is TRBV15 and J usage is TRBJ2-5, with D possibly TRBD2 on 6 matching bases. Germline V lookup: CDR1 LNHNV, CDR2 YYDKDF (reference sequence). The V end lost 1 base, the J end lost 5 bases, and 11 bases lay between the germline ends. The CDR3 length is 14 residues.